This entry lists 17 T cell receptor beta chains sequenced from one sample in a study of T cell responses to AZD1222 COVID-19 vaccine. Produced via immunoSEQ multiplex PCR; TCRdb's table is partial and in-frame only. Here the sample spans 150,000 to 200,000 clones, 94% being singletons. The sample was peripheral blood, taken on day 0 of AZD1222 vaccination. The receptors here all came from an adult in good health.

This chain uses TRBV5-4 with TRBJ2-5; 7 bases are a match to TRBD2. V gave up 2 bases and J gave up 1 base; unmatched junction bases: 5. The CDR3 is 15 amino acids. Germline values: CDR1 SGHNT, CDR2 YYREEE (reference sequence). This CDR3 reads CASSFPGGTQETQYF. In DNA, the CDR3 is TGTGCCAGCAGCTTTCCGGGGGGAACCCAAGAGACCCAGTACTTC.

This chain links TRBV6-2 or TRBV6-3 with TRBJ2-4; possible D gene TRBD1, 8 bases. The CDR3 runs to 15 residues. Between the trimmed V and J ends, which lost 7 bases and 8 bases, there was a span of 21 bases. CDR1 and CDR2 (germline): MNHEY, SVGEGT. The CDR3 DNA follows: TGTGCCAGCACCCCAGGGGGCTGGGGAGGGGACATTCAGTACTTC. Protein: CASTPGGWGGDIQYF.

The CDR3 protein is CASSFVGGRGYEQYF. The CDR3 DNA reads as TGTGCCAGCAGTTTCGTCGGCGGGAGGGGCTACGAGCAGTACTTC. The chain joins TRBV27 to TRBJ2-7, with 9 bases that match TRBD2. Per the germline V gene, CDR1 is MNHEY and CDR2 is SMNVEV (reference sequence). CDR3 length: 15 amino acids. V was pared by 3 bases and J by 3 bases, with 6 bases of the junction left unmatched.

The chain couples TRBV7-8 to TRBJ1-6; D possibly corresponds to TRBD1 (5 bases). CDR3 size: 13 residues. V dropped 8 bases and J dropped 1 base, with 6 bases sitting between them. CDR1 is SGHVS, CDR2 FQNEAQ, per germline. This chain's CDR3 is CASRGSYNSPLHF. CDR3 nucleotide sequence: TGTGCCAGCCGGGGGTCCTATAATTCACCCCTCCACTTT.

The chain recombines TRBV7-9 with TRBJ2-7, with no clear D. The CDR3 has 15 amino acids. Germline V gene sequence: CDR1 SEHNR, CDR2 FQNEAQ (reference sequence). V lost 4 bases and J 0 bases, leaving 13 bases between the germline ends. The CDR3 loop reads CASSSSHGYSYEQYF. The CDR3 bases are TGTGCCAGCAGCTCCTCCCACGGCTACTCCTACGAGCAGTACTTC. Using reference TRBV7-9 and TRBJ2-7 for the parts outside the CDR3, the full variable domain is DTGVSQNPRHKITKRGQNVTFRCDPISEHNRLYWYRQTLGQGPEFLTYFQNEAQLEKSRLLSDRFSAERPKGSFSTLEIQRTEQGDSAMYLCASSSSHGYSYEQYFGPGTRLTVT.

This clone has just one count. DNA for the CDR3: TGTGCCAGCAGTCCCCTCGGTCGTCAGCCCCAGCATTTT. It specifies CASSPLGRQPQHF. The chain is built from TRBV28 and TRBJ1-5; no reliable D call. V lost 5 bases to trimming and J lost 6 bases, with 11 bases between them. Germline V gene lookup returns CDR1 MDHEN and CDR2 SYDVKM. There are 13 residues in the CDR3.

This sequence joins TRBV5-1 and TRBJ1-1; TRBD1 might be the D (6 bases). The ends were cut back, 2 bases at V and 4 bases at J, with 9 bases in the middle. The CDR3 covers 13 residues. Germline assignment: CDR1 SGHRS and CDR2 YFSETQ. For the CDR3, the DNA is TGCGCCAGCAGCTTTACAGGGTCCACTGAAGCTTTCTTT. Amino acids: CASSFTGSTEAFF.

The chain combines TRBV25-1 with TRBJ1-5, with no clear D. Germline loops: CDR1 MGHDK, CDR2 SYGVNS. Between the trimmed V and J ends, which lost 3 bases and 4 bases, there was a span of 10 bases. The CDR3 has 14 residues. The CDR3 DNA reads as TGTGCCAGCAGTGATGGGTACCTTAATCAGCCCCAGCATTTT. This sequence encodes CASSDGYLNQPQHF.

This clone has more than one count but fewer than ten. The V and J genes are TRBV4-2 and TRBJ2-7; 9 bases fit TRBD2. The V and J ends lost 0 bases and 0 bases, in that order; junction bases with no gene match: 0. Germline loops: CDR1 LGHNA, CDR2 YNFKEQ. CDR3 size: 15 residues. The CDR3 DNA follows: TGTGCCAGCAGCCAAGAGCGGGAGGGCTCCTACGAGCAGTACTTC. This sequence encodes CASSQEREGSYEQYF.

CDR3 DNA: TGTGCCAGCAGCTTAGCCCCAATTAGTGACAGGGATTATGGCTACACCTTC. It translates to CASSLAPISDRDYGYTF. The rearrangement joins TRBV7-6 to TRBJ1-2; TRBD1 aligns across 7 bases. This CDR3 spans 17 amino acids. Per germline, CDR1 SGHVS and CDR2 FNYEAQ. V was pared by 0 bases and J by 5 bases, with 12 bases of the junction left unmatched. Full variable domain (missing parts from reference TRBV7-6 and TRBJ1-2): GAGVSQSPRYKVTKRGQDVALRCDPISGHVSLYWYRQALGQGPEFLTYFNYEAQQDKSGLPNDRFSAERPEGSISTLTIQRTEQRDSAMYRCASSLAPISDRDYGYTFGSGTRLTVV.

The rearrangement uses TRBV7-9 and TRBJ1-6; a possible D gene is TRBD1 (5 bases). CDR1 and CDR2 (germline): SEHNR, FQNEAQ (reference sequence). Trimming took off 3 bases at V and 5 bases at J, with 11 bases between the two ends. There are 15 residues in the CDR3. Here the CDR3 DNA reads TGTGCCAGCAGCTTTGACCTAGGGGATAATTCACCCCTCCACTTT. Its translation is CASSFDLGDNSPLHF.

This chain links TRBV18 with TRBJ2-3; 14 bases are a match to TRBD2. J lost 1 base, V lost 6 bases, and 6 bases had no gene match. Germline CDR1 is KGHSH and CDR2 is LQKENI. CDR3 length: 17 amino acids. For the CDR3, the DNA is TGTGCCAGCTCCCCGGGACTAGCGGGAGTCGGCACAGATACGCAGTATTTT. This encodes CASSPGLAGVGTDTQYF.

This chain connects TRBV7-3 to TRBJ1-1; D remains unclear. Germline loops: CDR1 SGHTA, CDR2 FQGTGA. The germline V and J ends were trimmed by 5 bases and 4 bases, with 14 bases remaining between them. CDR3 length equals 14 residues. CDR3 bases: TGTGCCAGCAGCGTAGGAGCAGCCGGCACTGAAGCTTTCTTT. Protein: CASSVGAAGTEAFF. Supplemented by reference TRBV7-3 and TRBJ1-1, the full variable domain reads GAGVSQTPSNKVTEKGKYVELRCDPISGHTALYWYRQSLGQGPEFLIYFQGTGAADDSGLPNDRFFAVRPEGSVSTLKIQRTERGDSAVYLCASSVGAAGTEAFFGQGTRLTVV.

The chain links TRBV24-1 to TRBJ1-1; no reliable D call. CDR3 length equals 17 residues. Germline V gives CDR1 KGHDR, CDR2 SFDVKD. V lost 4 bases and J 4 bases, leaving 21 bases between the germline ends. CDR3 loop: CATSELHPVPAGTEAFF. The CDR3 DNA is TGTGCCACCAGTGAACTCCATCCGGTCCCGGCCGGCACTGAAGCTTTCTTT.

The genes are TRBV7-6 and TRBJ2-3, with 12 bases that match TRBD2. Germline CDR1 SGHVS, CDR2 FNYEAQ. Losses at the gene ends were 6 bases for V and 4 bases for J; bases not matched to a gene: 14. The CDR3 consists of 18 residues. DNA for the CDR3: TGTGCCAGCAGTGAGGGGCGGACTAGCGGGATGGATTCAGATACGCAGTATTTT. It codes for CASSEGRTSGMDSDTQYF.

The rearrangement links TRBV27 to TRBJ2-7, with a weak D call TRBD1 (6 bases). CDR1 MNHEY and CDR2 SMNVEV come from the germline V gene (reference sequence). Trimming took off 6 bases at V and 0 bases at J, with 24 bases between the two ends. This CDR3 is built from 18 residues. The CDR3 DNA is TGTGCCAGCAGCTATACTGCCCCACAGGGAGCAGCCTCCTACGAGCAGTACTTC. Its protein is CASSYTAPQGAASYEQYF.

The DNA for the CDR3 is TGTGCCAGTAGCCCTCGACGGGAGGCCGGGGAGCTGTTTTTT. Translating gives CASSPRREAGELFF. The chain has TRBV19 and TRBJ2-2; TRBD2 matches 7 bases. The V segment lost 6 bases and the J segment 6 bases; nucleotides outside the gene matches: 7. Per the germline V gene, CDR1 is LNHDA and CDR2 is SQIVND (reference sequence). This CDR3 is 14 amino acids long.